The 10 T cell receptor beta chains given below trace back to one sample, sequenced in a study of T cells expressing NK-cell markers. TCRdb reprocessed the 5' RACE reads and keeps a single row for each CDR3 protein, giving no DNA. This sample's clone table lists about 450,000 distinct CDR3 sequences. Sequencing was performed on blood T cells: a sorted CD56 or NKG2C T cell subset, CD4+ or CD8+ T cells, or bulk PBMC T cells (not recorded which). The receptor source for this set is a woman between 18 and 69 years old in good health.

The chain uses TRBV6-1 and TRBJ2-7. CDR3 length: 14 residues. CDR1 and CDR2 from the germline V gene are MNHNS and SASEGT. CDR3 protein: CASSAQGSSYEQYF.

The rearrangement uses TRBV14 and TRBJ2-7. Germline loops: CDR1 SGHDN, CDR2 FVKESK. The CDR3 contains 14 residues. CDR3 protein: CASSQSYGSYEQYF. Variable domain in full (rest from reference TRBV14 and TRBJ2-7): EAGVTQFPSHSVIEKGQTVTLRCDPISGHDNLYWYRRVMGKEIKFLLHFVKESKQDESGMPNNRFLAERTGGTYSTLKVQPAELEDSGVYFCASSQSYGSYEQYFGPGTRLTVT.

The chain combines TRBV7-8 with TRBJ1-2; TCRdb reports TRBD1, a call that lacks DNA to check it against. The CDR3 runs to 13 residues. Looked up from germline, CDR1 is SGHVS and CDR2 is FQNEAQ. CDR3 sequence: CASSRDSSGGYTF.

The V gene is TRBV20-1, the J gene TRBJ2-2. The length of the CDR3 is 15 residues. Germline CDR1 reads DFQATT; CDR2 reads SNEGSKA (reference sequence). The CDR3 reads CSARVMRANTGELFF.

The chain links TRBV4-1 to TRBJ1-2. The CDR3 loop spans 13 amino acids. CDR1 MGHRA and CDR2 YSYEKL come from the germline V gene. CDR3 amino acids: CASSQGTVYGYTF.

This sequence joins TRBV4-2 and TRBJ2-3; as DNA is missing, the TRBD1 call by TCRdb cannot be tested. There are 16 residues in the CDR3. CDR1 is LGHNA, CDR2 YNFKEQ, per germline. The chain's CDR3 is CASSQEARGRGDTQYF.

The chain is built from TRBV27 and TRBJ2-7. The CDR3 is 13 residues long. Per the germline V gene, CDR1 is MNHEY and CDR2 is SMNVEV (reference sequence). CDR3 loop: CASSLGSTYEQYF.

The V and J genes are TRBV20-1 and TRBJ1-2; TCRdb's D call, TRBD1, is unchecked because there is no DNA. The CDR3 is 11 amino acids. Per the germline V gene, CDR1 is DFQATT and CDR2 is SNEGSKA (reference sequence). The CDR3: CSALDSYGYTF.

The chain joins TRBV12-3 or TRBV12-4 to TRBJ2-3. The CDR3 covers 15 residues. The CDR3 protein is CASSSAELGTDTQYF.

The chain uses TRBV11-2 and TRBJ2-7. Germline lookup yields CDR1 SGHAT and CDR2 FQNNGV. There are 17 residues in the CDR3. The CDR3 spells CASSFSWVLADPYEQYF. Together with reference TRBV11-2 and TRBJ2-7, the CDR3 gives the full variable domain: EAGVAQSPRYKIIEKRQSVAFWCNPISGHATLYWYQQILGQGPKLLIQFQNNGVVDDSQLPKDRFSAERLKGVDSTLKIQPAKLEDSAVYLCASSFSWVLADPYEQYFGPGTRLTVT.